What follows is one T cell receptor beta chain and its context. Its antigen is unknown. The CDR3 runs to 13 residues. Germline V lookup: CDR1 MDHEN, CDR2 SYDVKM. The V gene lost 6 bases and the J gene lost 10 bases, with 18 bases spanning the gap. The assay was immunoSEQ multiplex PCR, and TCRdb's table has in-frame clones only and misses some. The sample has roughly 150,000 clones, roughly nine tenths seen once. Pooling was applied to second doses at about 4 or about 12 weeks. This sample was included in a study of T cell responses to AZD1222 COVID-19 vaccine. General study findings and limits: Reports indicate that nearly half of spike-specific TCRs are directed at unmutated variant regions. Sampling captured repertoires only after the peak T cell response.

This TCR derives from an adult who received the AZD1222 COVID-19 vaccine. The sequencing here drew on peripheral blood, taken 28 days after the second AZD1222 dose. This rearrangement joins TRBV28 to TRBJ1-1, with D possibly matching TRBD1 (5 bases). CDR3 coding DNA: TGTGCCAGCAGCCTTAGACAGCGGGAGGGAGCTTTCTTT. It translates to CASSLRQREGAFF.